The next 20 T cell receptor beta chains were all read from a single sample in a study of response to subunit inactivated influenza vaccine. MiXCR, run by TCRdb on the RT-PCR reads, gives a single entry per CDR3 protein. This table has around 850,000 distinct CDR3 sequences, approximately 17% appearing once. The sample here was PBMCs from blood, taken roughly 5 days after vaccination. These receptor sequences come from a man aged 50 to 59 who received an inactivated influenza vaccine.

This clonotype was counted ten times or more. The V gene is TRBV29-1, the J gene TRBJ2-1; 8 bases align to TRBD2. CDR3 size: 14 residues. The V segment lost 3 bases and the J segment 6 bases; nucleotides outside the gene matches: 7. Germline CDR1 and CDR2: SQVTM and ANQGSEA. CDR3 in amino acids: CSVDRRGAGNEQFF. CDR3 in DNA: TGCAGCGTTGATCGGCGGGGGGCCGGCAATGAGCAGTTCTTC.

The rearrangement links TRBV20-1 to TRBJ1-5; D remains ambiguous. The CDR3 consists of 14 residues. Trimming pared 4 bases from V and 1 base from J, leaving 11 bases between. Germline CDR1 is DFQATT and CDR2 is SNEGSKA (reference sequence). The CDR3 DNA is TGCAGTGCTATGCAGGATACAAGCAATCAGCCCCAGCATTTT. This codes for CSAMQDTSNQPQHF.

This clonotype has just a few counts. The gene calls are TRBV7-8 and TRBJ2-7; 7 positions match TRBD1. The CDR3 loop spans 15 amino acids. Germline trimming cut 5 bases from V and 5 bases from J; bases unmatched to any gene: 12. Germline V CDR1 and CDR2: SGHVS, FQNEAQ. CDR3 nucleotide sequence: TGTGCCAGCAGCCCCACTGACAGGGAGTGGGACGAGCAGTACTTC. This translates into CASSPTDREWDEQYF.

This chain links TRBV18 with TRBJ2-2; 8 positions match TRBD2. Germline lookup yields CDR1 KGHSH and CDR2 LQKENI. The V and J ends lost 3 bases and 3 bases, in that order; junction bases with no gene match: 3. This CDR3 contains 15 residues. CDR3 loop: CASSPSGGDTGELFF. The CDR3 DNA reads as TGTGCCAGCTCACCCAGCGGGGGAGACACCGGGGAGCTGTTTTTT.

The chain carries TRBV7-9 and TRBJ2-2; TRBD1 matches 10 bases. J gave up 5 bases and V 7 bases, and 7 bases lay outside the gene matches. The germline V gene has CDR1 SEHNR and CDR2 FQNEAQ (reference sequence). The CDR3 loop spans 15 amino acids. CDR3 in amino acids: CASNPGTGETGELFF. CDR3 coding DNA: TGTGCCAGCAACCCTGGGACAGGGGAGACCGGGGAGCTGTTTTTT.

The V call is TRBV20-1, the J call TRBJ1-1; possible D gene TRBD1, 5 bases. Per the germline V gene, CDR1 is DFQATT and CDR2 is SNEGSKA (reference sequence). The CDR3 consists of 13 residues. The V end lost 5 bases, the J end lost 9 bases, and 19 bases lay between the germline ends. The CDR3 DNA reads TGCAGTGCTGGACTCGACTGGGGCGGAAAAGCTTTCTTT. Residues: CSAGLDWGGKAFF.

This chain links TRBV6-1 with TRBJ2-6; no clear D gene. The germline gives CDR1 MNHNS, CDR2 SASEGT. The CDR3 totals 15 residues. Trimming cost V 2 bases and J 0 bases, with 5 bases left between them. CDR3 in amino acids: CASSEPGSGANVLTF. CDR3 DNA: TGTGCCAGCAGTGAACCAGGCTCTGGGGCCAACGTCCTGACTTTC.

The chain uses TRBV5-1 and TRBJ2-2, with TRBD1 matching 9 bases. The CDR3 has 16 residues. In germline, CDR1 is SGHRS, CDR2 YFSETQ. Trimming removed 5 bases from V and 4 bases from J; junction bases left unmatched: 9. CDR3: CASRPPAQGATGELFF. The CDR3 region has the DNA TGCGCCAGCAGACCCCCCGCACAGGGGGCCACCGGGGAGCTGTTTTTT.

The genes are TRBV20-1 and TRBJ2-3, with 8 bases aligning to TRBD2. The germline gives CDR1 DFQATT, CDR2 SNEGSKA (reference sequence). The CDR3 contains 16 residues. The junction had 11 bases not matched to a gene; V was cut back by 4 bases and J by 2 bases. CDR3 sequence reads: CSATSPGLVYTDTQYF. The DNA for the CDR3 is TGCAGTGCTACCTCCCCGGGACTAGTCTACACAGATACGCAGTATTTT.

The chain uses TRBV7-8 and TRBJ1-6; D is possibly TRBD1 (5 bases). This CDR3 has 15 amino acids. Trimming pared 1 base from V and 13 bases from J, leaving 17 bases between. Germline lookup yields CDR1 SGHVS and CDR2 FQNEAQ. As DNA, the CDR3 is TGTGCCAGCAGCTTAGATACAGCTGAGGGACGGCCCCTCCACTTT. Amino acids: CASSLDTAEGRPLHF.

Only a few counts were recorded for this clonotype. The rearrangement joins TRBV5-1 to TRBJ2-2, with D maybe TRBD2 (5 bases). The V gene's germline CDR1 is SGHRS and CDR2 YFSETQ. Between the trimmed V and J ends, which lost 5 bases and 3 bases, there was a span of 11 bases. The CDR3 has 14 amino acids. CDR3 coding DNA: TGCGCCAGCAGGGCGATGGGAGACACCGGGGAGCTGTTTTTT. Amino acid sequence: CASRAMGDTGELFF.

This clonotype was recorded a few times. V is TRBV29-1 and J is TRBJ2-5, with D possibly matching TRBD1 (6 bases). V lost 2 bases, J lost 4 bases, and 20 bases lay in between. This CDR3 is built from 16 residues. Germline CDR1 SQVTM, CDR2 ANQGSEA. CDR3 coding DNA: TGCAGCGTTGAACTTGGCACAGGGTCTTTCCCAGAGACCCAGTACTTC. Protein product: CSVELGTGSFPETQYF.

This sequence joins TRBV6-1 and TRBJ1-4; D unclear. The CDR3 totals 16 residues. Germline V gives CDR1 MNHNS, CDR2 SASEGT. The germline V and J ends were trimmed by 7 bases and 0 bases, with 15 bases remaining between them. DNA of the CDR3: TGTGCCAGCACTAACAAAGGGAGTCCAACTAATGAAAAACTGTTTTTT. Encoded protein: CASTNKGSPTNEKLFF.

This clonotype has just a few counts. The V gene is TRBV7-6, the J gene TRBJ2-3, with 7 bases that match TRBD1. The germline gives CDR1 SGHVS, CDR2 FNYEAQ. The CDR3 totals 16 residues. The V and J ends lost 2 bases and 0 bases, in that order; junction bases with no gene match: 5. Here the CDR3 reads CASSLWTGASTDTQYF. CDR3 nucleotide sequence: TGTGCCAGCAGCTTATGGACAGGAGCTAGCACAGATACGCAGTATTTT.

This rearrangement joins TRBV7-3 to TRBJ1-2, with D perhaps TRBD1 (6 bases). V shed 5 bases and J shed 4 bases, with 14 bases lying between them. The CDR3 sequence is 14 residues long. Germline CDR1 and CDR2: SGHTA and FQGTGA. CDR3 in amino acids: CASSTTGTLYGYTF. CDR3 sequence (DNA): TGTGCCAGCAGCACGACCGGGACACTCTATGGCTACACCTTC.

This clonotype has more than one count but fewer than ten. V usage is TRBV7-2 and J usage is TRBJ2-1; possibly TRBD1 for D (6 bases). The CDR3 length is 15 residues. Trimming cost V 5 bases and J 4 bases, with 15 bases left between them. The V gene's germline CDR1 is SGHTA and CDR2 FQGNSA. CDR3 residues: CASSRTGTTYNEQFF. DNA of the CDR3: TGTGCCAGCAGCCGAACCGGGACAACTTACAATGAGCAGTTCTTC. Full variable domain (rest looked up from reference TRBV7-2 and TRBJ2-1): GAGVSQSPSNKVTEKGKDVELRCDPISGHTALYWYRQSLGQGLEFLIYFQGNSAPDKSGLPSDRFSAERTGGSVSTLTIQRTQQEDSAVYLCASSRTGTTYNEQFFGPGTRLTVL.

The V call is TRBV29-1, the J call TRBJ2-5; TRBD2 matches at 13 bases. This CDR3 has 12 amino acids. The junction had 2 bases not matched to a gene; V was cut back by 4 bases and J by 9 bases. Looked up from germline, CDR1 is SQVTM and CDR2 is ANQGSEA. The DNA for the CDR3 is TGCAGCGTTGTAGGACTAGCGGGGGCCCAGTACTTC. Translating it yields CSVVGLAGAQYF.

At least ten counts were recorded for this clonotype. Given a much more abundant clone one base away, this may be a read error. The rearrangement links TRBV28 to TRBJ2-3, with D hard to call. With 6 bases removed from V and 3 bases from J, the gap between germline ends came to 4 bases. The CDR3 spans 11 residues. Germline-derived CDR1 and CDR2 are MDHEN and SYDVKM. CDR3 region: CASRQTDTQYF. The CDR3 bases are TGTGCCAGCAGGCAGACAGATACGCAGTATTTT.

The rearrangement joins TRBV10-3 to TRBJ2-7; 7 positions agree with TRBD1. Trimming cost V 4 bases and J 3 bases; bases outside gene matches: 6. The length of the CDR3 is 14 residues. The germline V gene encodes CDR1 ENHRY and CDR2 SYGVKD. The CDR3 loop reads CAISGRQGFYEQYF. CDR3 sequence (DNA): TGTGCCATCAGTGGGAGACAGGGCTTCTACGAGCAGTACTTC.

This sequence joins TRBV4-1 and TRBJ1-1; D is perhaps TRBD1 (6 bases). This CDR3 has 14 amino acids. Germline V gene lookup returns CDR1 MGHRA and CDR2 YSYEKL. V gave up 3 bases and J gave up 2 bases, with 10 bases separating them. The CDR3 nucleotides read TGCGCCAGCAGCCACGGGGGGGGCAACACTGAAGCTTTCTTT. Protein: CASSHGGGNTEAFF.